A single sample is the source of the 2 T cell receptor beta chains below, sequenced in a study of cytomegalovirus exposure and HLA in healthy donors. The PCR employed 60 Vbeta primers together with 13 Jbeta primers. Only in-frame clones appear in the TCRdb table, and some are missing; sequencing was by immunoSEQ multiplex PCR. Seen here are about 130,000 clones, 85% observed once, and the top ten hold about 6.7%. Material: PBMCs. The receptors stem from a woman between 25 and 40 years old in good health and CMV-seropositive.

This chain links TRBV5-6 with TRBJ2-1; the D is unclear. The CDR3 runs to 13 residues. Trimming cost V 4 bases and J 6 bases, with 11 bases left between them. Germline CDR1 and CDR2: SGHDT and YYEEEE. The CDR3: CASSTATGNEQFF. CDR3 sequence (DNA): TGTGCCAGCAGCACCGCGACGGGCAATGAGCAGTTCTTC. Variable domain in full (rest from reference TRBV5-6 and TRBJ2-1): DAGVTQSPTHLIKTRGQQVTLRCSPKSGHDTVSWYQQALGQGPQFIFQYYEEEERQRGNFPDRFSGHQFPNYSSELNVNALLLGDSALYLCASSTATGNEQFFGPGTRLTVL.

This chain links TRBV6-5 with TRBJ1-1, with D possibly TRBD1 on 6 matching bases. Between the trimmed V and J ends, which lost 6 bases and 4 bases, there was a span of 12 bases. CDR1 MNHEY and CDR2 SVGAGI come from the germline V gene. The CDR3 length is 13 residues. This chain's CDR3 is CASRRGGGTEAFF. The CDR3 nucleotides read TGTGCCAGCAGACGGGGAGGGGGCACTGAAGCTTTCTTT.